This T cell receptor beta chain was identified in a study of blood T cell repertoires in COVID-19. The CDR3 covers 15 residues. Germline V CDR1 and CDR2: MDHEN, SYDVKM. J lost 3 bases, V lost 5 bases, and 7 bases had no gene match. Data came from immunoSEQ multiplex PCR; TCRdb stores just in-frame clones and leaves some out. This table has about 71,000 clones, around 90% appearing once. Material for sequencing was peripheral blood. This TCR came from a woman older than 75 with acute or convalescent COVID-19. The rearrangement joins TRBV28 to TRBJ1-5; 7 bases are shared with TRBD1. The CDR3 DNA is TGTGCCAGCAGTACACCACAGGGGTACAATCAGCCCCAGCATTTT. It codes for CASSTPQGYNQPQHF.